Included here is one TCR beta chain sequence, with context. What it binds is unknown. TCRdb's table, derived via immunoSEQ multiplex PCR, lists solely in-frame clones and lacks some. This sample has some 10,000 clones; 65% to 90% occur once, and the top ten carry 15%. Time point specified: newly diagnosed, previously untreated cHL patient sample. The authors enriched CD8+ T cells from thawed PBMCs via magnetic negative selection. Newly diagnosed, untreated classical Hodgkin lymphoma PBMCs served as comparison. The record originates from a study of PD-1 blockade in classical Hodgkin lymphoma. Broader study findings: Whatever underlies the repertoire differences (possibly disease activity or prior therapy) remains undefined. Diminished baseline TCR diversity has been reported in newly diagnosed patients relative to healthy donors.

This CDR3 has 13 amino acids. Looked up from germline, CDR1 is SGHRS and CDR2 is YFSETQ. V was clipped by 4 bases and J by 8 bases; unmatched bases: 6. This TCR was recovered from a human donor with classical Hodgkin lymphoma. The source material was CD8+ T cells from blood. This chain links TRBV5-1 with TRBJ2-1; TRBD1 matches 7 bases. The CDR3 DNA reads as TGCGCCAGCAGCACGACAGGGTTCCATGAGCAGTTCTTC. Residues: CASSTTGFHEQFF.